This T cell receptor beta chain was documented in a study of blood T cell repertoires in COVID-19. In the study overall: The United States, Italy and Spain were the sources of the acute and convalescent COVID-19 samples. PBMCs, B-cell-depleted T cells, or T cells were the source of the cDNA or gDNA that made up the material.

This CDR3 has 15 residues. The germline V gene has CDR1 SGHVS and CDR2 FQNEAQ. Trimming cost V 1 base and J 8 bases; bases outside gene matches: 9. TCRdb's table, derived via immunoSEQ multiplex PCR, lists solely in-frame clones and lacks some. The sample lists fewer than 300,000 clones; around 85% were seen once. The chain uses TRBV7-8 and TRBJ1-2, with 8 bases matching TRBD1. The sample consisted of peripheral blood. The receptor was isolated from a woman under 40 with COVID-19, enrolled during active disease. For the CDR3, the DNA is TGTGCCAGCAGCTTAGGTGGCAGGGGGCAATTGGGCTACACCTTC. This codes for CASSLGGRGQLGYTF.